This TCR beta chain was documented in a study of cytomegalovirus exposure and HLA in healthy donors. As for the study in general: The roughly 700 first-cohort repertoires shared a platform with the approximately 110 validation repertoires, as reported in a later analysis. Regarding the study as a whole: Most observed TCR sequences were rare, whereas some public TCRs were detected in many donors.

V was trimmed by 6 bases and J by 0 bases, leaving 18 bases between them. Germline CDR1 reads MDHEN; CDR2 reads SYDVKM. The CDR3 contains 16 residues. As to this clone: Its target is not known.

Sequencing used immunoSEQ multiplex PCR; TCRdb keeps in-frame clones, though not all of them. In the table there are under 80,000 clones, approximately 93% of which are singletons. The receptor comes from a woman aged 18-29 years in good health and CMV-seronegative. Sequenced: PBMCs. V and J are TRBV28 and TRBJ2-7, with D perhaps TRBD2 (6 bases). The CDR3, as DNA: TGTGCCAGCAGAGTACCCGGGAGTCCCTCCTCCTACGAGCAGTACTTC. It codes for CASRVPGSPSSYEQYF.